This T cell receptor (beta chain) was obtained from a study of shared clonotypes between healthy human individuals. Study observations and caveats: Despite large depth, rarefaction showed incomplete sorted-subset sequencing. An effect of sequencing depth on clonotype sharing among donors was expected.

Donors, without exception, were Caucasian adults residing in Nashville, Tennessee. The table came from immunoSEQ multiplex PCR; TCRdb's copy has only in-frame clones and leaves some out. The sample shows approximately 2.5 million clones, approximately 92% of them seen only once. The CDR3 covers 18 residues. The germline V gene encodes CDR1 SGHDT and CDR2 YYEEEE. The V end lost 4 bases, the J end lost 0 bases, and 19 bases lay between the germline ends. About this clone: The antigen is not known.

The chain uses TRBV5-6 and TRBJ2-2, with D unclear. What was sequenced was naive CD4+ T cells sorted from blood. Regarding subset: CD45RA+ positively selected. The clonotype originates from a young man in good health. CDR3 coding DNA: TGTGCCAGCAGCAAACCTCGGTCCCCCAGAGCGAACACCGGGGAGCTGTTTTTT. It yields the protein CASSKPRSPRANTGELFF.